This T cell receptor (beta chain) was identified during a study of OX40 agonist ivuxolimab in advanced cancers. The study, taken as a whole, reports: With doses of 0.1-3.0 mg/kg, partial responders showed among the lowest clonal expansion.

This CDR3 comprises 15 residues. Trimming took 1 base from V and 0 from J, leaving 8 bases between them. Germline V gene data show CDR1 as SGHTS and CDR2 as YDEGEE. Concerning this clone: Its antigen is unidentified.

Only in-frame clones appear in the TCRdb table, and some are missing; sequencing was by immunoSEQ multiplex PCR. The sample consists of 60,000 to 100,000 clones, approximately 84% of them appearing once. The specimen was CD4+ or CD8+ T cells sorted from blood, collected in a trial of the OX40 agonist ivuxolimab. This chain joins TRBV5-8 and TRBJ2-4; TRBD2 might be the D (5 bases). This clonotype originated in an adult with an advanced solid tumor such as melanoma, head and neck, liver or kidney cancer. The CDR3 region is CASSLLGRAKNIQYF. In nucleotides, the CDR3 is TGTGCCAGCAGCTTGTTGGGGAGAGCCAAAAACATTCAGTACTTC.